The 16 T cell receptor beta chains below all came from one sample that was sequenced in a study of blood T cell repertoires in COVID-19. Assay: immunoSEQ multiplex PCR; the TCRdb copy retains only in-frame clones and omits some. Among 250,000 or so clones listed, roughly 90% were seen once. Specimen: peripheral blood. These receptors originate from a woman in her 40s who had recovered from COVID-19.

The rearrangement uses TRBV18 and TRBJ2-2; 8 bases align to TRBD1. V shed 5 bases and J 2 bases; nucleotides not matched to a gene: 7. The CDR3 runs 16 residues. CDR1 and CDR2 from the germline V gene are KGHSH and LQKENI. CDR3 DNA sequence: TGTGCCAGCTCAGTCGCCGGGACAGGCAACACCGGGGAGCTGTTTTTT. It yields the protein CASSVAGTGNTGELFF.

The rearrangement uses TRBV19 and TRBJ2-2, with TRBD2 identical over 9 bases. V was clipped by 4 bases and J by 6 bases; unmatched bases: 9. Germline V gene sequence: CDR1 LNHDA, CDR2 SQIVND (reference sequence). The CDR3 is made up of 16 amino acids. The CDR3 reads CASSTLSGSLAGELFF. DNA for the CDR3: TGTGCCAGTAGTACCCTTAGCGGGAGTTTAGCCGGGGAGCTGTTTTTT.

This clone has a count of ten or more. The J gene is TRBJ2-1, the V gene TRBV11-2; 8 positions match TRBD2. The J segment lost 0 bases and the V segment lost 1 base, leaving 5 bases of the junction unmatched. The CDR3 is made up of 17 amino acids. The germline V gene has CDR1 SGHAT and CDR2 FQNNGV. CDR3 sequence: CASSLGGSGISYNEQFF. DNA for the CDR3: TGTGCCAGCAGCTTAGGGGGTAGCGGGATCTCCTACAATGAGCAGTTCTTC.

The chain couples TRBV2 to TRBJ2-1, with TRBD2 matching 10 bases. The J segment lost 5 bases and the V segment lost 3 bases, leaving 10 bases of the junction unmatched. CDR1 and CDR2 from the germline V gene are SNHLY and FYNNEI. This CDR3 comprises 17 residues. In DNA, the CDR3 is TGTGCCAGCAGTGACCCATCTAGCGGGAGTATGCACAATGAGCAGTTCTTC. This gives the protein CASSDPSSGSMHNEQFF.

This clone has just a few counts. V usage is TRBV14 and J usage is TRBJ1-6, with D uncertain. The V gene lost 5 bases and the J gene lost 0 bases, with 8 bases spanning the gap. Per the germline V gene, CDR1 is SGHDN and CDR2 is FVKESK. The CDR3 extends over 15 amino acids. DNA of the CDR3: TGTGCCAGCAGCTCTCGGAGCTCCTATAATTCACCCCTCCACTTT. This sequence encodes CASSSRSSYNSPLHF.

The V gene is TRBV7-9, the J gene TRBJ2-2; TRBD2 matches 8 bases. J was trimmed by 2 bases and V by 7 bases; bases with no gene match: 6. Per the germline V gene, CDR1 is SEHNR and CDR2 is FQNEAQ (reference sequence). The CDR3 has 15 residues. The CDR3 loop is CASMGLAGNTGELFF. The CDR3 bases are TGTGCCAGCATGGGGCTAGCGGGTAACACCGGGGAGCTGTTTTTT.

This chain joins TRBV30 and TRBJ1-6, with 10 bases that match TRBD1. The V gene end was trimmed by 2 bases and the J gene end by 12 bases; junction bases not matched to a gene: 7. Germline V gene data show CDR1 as GTSNPN and CDR2 as SVGIG (reference sequence). The CDR3 covers 14 residues. The CDR3 nucleotides are TGTGCCTGGAGTCCCGGGACAGGGGTTTTACCCCTCCACTTT. Amino acids: CAWSPGTGVLPLHF.

This chain joins TRBV27 and TRBJ1-2; 8 bases map to TRBD1. Germline values: CDR1 MNHEY, CDR2 SMNVEV (reference sequence). With 2 bases clipped from V and 4 bases from J, the junction kept 9 bases outside the gene matches. The CDR3 extends over 16 amino acids. The CDR3 is CASSLTFRQGSYGYTF. In nucleotides, the CDR3 is TGTGCCAGCAGTTTAACGTTCCGACAGGGGAGCTATGGCTACACCTTC.

The rearrangement uses TRBV5-5 and TRBJ1-3, with 8 nucleotides matching TRBD1. There are 15 residues in the CDR3. Germline V lookup: CDR1 SGHKS, CDR2 YYEKEE (reference sequence). With 4 bases clipped from V and 4 bases from J, the junction kept 7 bases outside the gene matches. The CDR3 here is CASSRDRSAGNTIYF. The DNA for the CDR3 is TGTGCCAGCAGCCGGGACAGGTCGGCAGGAAACACCATATATTTT.

This clone was seen once. The chain has TRBV7-2 and TRBJ2-7; 8 nucleotides line up with TRBD2. With V trimmed by 0 bases and J by 3 bases, 7 bases remained unmatched. The CDR3 runs 16 residues. Germline lookup yields CDR1 SGHTA and CDR2 FQGNSA. In DNA, the CDR3 is TGTGCCAGCAGCTTAGCAGGCGGGAGGTCCCACTACGAGCAGTACTTC. Amino acids: CASSLAGGRSHYEQYF.

The J gene is TRBJ2-2, the V gene TRBV24-1; D is undetermined. The CDR3 consists of 13 residues. The germline V gene has CDR1 KGHDR and CDR2 SFDVKD. Between the trimmed V and J ends, which lost 5 bases and 3 bases, there was a span of 6 bases. CDR3 in DNA: TGTGCCACCAGTGCCGTGTACACCGGGGAGCTGTTTTTT. It codes for CATSAVYTGELFF.

The chain recombines TRBV11-3 with TRBJ1-6, with D uncertain. The V end lost 3 bases, the J end lost 5 bases, and 8 bases lay between the germline ends. CDR1 is SGHNT and CDR2 is YENEEA in the germline V gene. This CDR3 comprises 14 residues. The CDR3 loop reads CASSFASDNSPLHF. In DNA, the CDR3 is TGTGCCAGCAGCTTTGCCAGCGATAATTCACCCCTCCACTTT.

The sample holds one count of this clone. The chain recombines TRBV6-1 with TRBJ2-2, with 9 bases aligning to TRBD1. Losses at the gene ends were 2 bases for V and 7 bases for J; bases not matched to a gene: 14. The CDR3 spans 18 residues. CDR1 is MNHNS, CDR2 SASEGT, per germline. In DNA form, the CDR3 reads TGTGCCAGCAGTGAACGGACCGGGAACAGGGGGCGCATCGGGGAGCTGTTTTTT. Translation gives CASSERTGNRGRIGELFF.

This chain uses TRBV27 with TRBJ2-7; tentative D call: TRBD1 (6 bases). CDR1 is MNHEY, CDR2 SMNVEV, per germline (reference sequence). There are 16 residues in the CDR3. V lost 7 bases and J lost 2, with 21 bases in between. CDR3: CASKFKPGASTYEQYF. For the CDR3, the DNA is TGTGCCAGCAAGTTTAAGCCAGGGGCTAGCACCTACGAGCAGTACTTC.

This sequence joins TRBV29-1 and TRBJ1-2; D unclear. Germline assignment: CDR1 SQVTM and CDR2 ANQGSEA. This CDR3 is 11 amino acids long. Trimming pared 5 bases from V and 8 bases from J, leaving 12 bases between. This chain's CDR3 is CSVREETGYTF. As DNA, the CDR3 is TGCAGCGTTCGCGAAGAAACCGGCTACACCTTC.

J is TRBJ2-3 and V is TRBV24-1; D is unresolved. The CDR3 has 13 residues. Looked up from germline, CDR1 is KGHDR and CDR2 is SFDVKD. V was pared by 6 bases and J by 6 bases, with 12 bases between. Here the CDR3 reads CATSTFESDTQYF. CDR3 DNA: TGTGCCACCAGTACTTTTGAGTCGGATACGCAGTATTTT.